The clone carrying this T cell receptor beta chain was seen more than once but under ten times. Its antigen is undetermined. Next came a second PCR, run for about 6 to 12 cycles, which used a sample-barcoded 5' primer along with a J-beta primer mix. TCRdb fed the 5' RACE reads into MiXCR, producing one record per CDR3 protein. Altogether about 670,000 distinct CDR3 sequences are present, approximately 40% being singletons, with the ten largest covering approximately 31%. The V and J ends lost 3 bases and 6 bases, in that order; junction bases with no gene match: 14. Germline values: CDR1 LGHNA, CDR2 YSLEER. The CDR3 spans 19 residues. This entry is derived from a study of blood T cells in healthy people across ages. Broader study findings: A roughly linear age-dependent decrease characterized TCR beta diversity per million T cells. Expanded clonotype shifts may have been confounded, as the donors had an unknown CMV status.

The chain links TRBV4-3 to TRBJ2-6; 10 bases align to TRBD1. The specimen sequenced was blood. This receptor was identified in a man older than 75 in good health. Written as DNA, the CDR3 is TGCGCCAGCAGCCAGTTCACCGGACAGGGGGGTTTTGAGGCCAACGTCCTGACTTTC. As protein: CASSQFTGQGGFEANVLTF.